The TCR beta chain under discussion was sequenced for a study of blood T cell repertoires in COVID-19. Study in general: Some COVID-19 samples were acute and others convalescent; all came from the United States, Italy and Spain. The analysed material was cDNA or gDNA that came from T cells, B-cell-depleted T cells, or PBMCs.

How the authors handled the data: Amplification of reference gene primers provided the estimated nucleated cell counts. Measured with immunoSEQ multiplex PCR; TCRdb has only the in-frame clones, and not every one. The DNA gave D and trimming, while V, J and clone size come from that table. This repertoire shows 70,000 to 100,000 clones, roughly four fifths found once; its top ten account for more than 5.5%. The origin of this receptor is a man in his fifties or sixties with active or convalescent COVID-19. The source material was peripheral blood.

CDR3 region: CSVENEDRGGGYTF. The CDR3 DNA reads as TGCAGCGTTGAAAACGAGGACAGGGGAGGCGGCTACACCTTC. This chain links TRBV29-1 with TRBJ1-2; 9 nucleotides align to TRBD1. The CDR3 is made up of 14 amino acids. V shed 2 bases and J 8 bases; nucleotides not matched to a gene: 9. Germline assignment: CDR1 SQVTM and CDR2 ANQGSEA.